This T cell receptor beta chain was recovered during a study of read filtering for tumor transcriptome and immune sequencing. Study-wide context: Whole-transcriptome libraries were prepared after DNase treatment. TCR-mapped reads were about 4.05 to 11 million with IR-seq versus about 80 to 1273 with RNA-seq.

V trimming: 4 bases; J trimming: 1 base; junction bases outside the gene matches: 7. CDR1 and CDR2 (germline): KGHSH, LQKENI. The length of the CDR3 is 16 residues. On this clonotype: Its antigen is as yet unknown.

Findings of the study overall: RNA-seq captured clonotypes less deeply and reliably than IR-seq.

Molecular barcoded adaptors covering alpha/delta and beta/gamma chains were used on 400 ng RNA. One entry per CDR3 protein results from TCRdb running MiXCR on the reads. The sample holds roughly 82,000 distinct CDR3 sequences, approximately 13% seen once. This TCR came from a donor aged 40 or over with multiple myeloma. The sample was a population of CD138-negative cells sorted from bone marrow. The V call is TRBV18, the J call TRBJ2-5; 9 positions match TRBD2. In nucleotides, the CDR3 is TGTGCCAGCTCACAAAATAGCGGGAGAGGCCAAGAGACCCAGTACTTC. Residues: CASSQNSGRGQETQYF. The full variable domain, with the rest looked up from reference TRBV18 and TRBJ2-5, is NAGVMQNPRHLVRRRGQEARLRCSPMKGHSHVYWYRQLPEEGLKFMVYLQKENIIDESGMPKERFSAEFPKEGPSILRIQQVVRGDSAAYFCASSQNSGRGQETQYFGPGTRLLVL.